The 7 T cell receptor beta chains listed next were all sequenced from one sample in a study of OX40 agonist ivuxolimab in advanced cancers. The receptor library was made with the immunoSEQ multiplex PCR assay. TCRdb holds this immuneACCESS table with in-frame rearrangements only. Some clones are missing; in checked studies, unresolved V genes explain under half, and the rest has no known cause. Counted in this sample were tens of thousands of clones; 90% of them appeared once. 4.8% of the sample lies in the top ten. The material sequenced was CD4+ or CD8+ T cells sorted from blood, taken in a trial of the OX40 agonist ivuxolimab. All receptors come from an adult with an advanced solid tumor such as melanoma, head and neck, liver or kidney cancer.

There are a few counts of this clone. The V and J genes are TRBV15 and TRBJ2-2; D possibly corresponds to TRBD1 (6 bases). Germline CDR1 and CDR2: LNHNV and YYDKDF (reference sequence). The V and J ends lost 6 bases and 7 bases respectively, with 15 bases between them. CDR3 size: 14 residues. This CDR3 is CATSWGQVSGELFF. Written as DNA, the CDR3 is TGTGCCACCAGTTGGGGGCAAGTTAGCGGGGAGCTGTTTTTT.

This clone was seen only once. The chain uses TRBV5-4 and TRBJ2-2; D is possibly TRBD1 (6 bases). This CDR3 region has 15 residues. Looked up from germline, CDR1 is SGHNT and CDR2 is YYREEE (reference sequence). V lost 4 bases and J 0 bases, leaving 10 bases between the germline ends. The CDR3: CASSPQGSNTGELFF. DNA of the CDR3: TGTGCCAGCAGCCCACAGGGATCGAACACCGGGGAGCTGTTTTTT.

This clone was observed once. This chain joins TRBV6-5 and TRBJ2-1, with TRBD2 matching 13 bases. The CDR3 consists of 16 residues. Germline CDR1 is MNHEY and CDR2 is SVGAGI. V lost 3 bases and J lost 8; bases outside the gene matches: 7. This CDR3 is CASSYSGLAGVDEQFF. The CDR3 DNA reads as TGTGCCAGCAGTTATTCCGGACTAGCGGGAGTTGATGAGCAGTTCTTC.

The V and J genes are TRBV10-3 and TRBJ1-1, with 7 bases matching TRBD1. The CDR3 contains 16 residues. CDR1 is ENHRY and CDR2 is SYGVKD in the germline V gene. J lost 0 bases, V lost 2 bases, and 6 bases had no gene match. DNA for the CDR3: TGTGCCATCAGTGAGAGATTGGGACAGATGAACACTGAAGCTTTCTTT. This encodes CAISERLGQMNTEAFF.

The chain is built from TRBV5-1 and TRBJ1-2; D gene uncertain. V dropped 5 bases and J dropped 5 bases, with 10 bases sitting between them. CDR3 length: 12 amino acids. Germline CDR1 SGHRS, CDR2 YFSETQ. The CDR3 region has the DNA TGCGCCAGCAGACAGACGGATTATGGCTACACCTTC. Protein sequence: CASRQTDYGYTF.

The chain carries TRBV6-5 and TRBJ2-3; the D gene is possibly TRBD1 (6 bases). The CDR3 runs to 15 residues. Germline V lookup: CDR1 MNHEY, CDR2 SVGAGI. Trimming shortened V by 0 bases and J by 4 bases, and 11 bases separated the two germline ends. CDR3 region: CASSYSNQGSDTQYF. CDR3 bases: TGTGCCAGCAGTTACTCGAATCAGGGGTCAGATACGCAGTATTTT.

The J gene is TRBJ2-5, the V gene TRBV2, with 8 nucleotides matching TRBD1. Germline V CDR1 and CDR2: SNHLY, FYNNEI. Germline trimming cut 10 bases from V and 1 base from J; bases unmatched to any gene: 2. The CDR3 is 12 amino acids. CDR3 sequence: CATDRGQETQYF. CDR3 coding DNA: TGTGCCACCGACAGGGGCCAAGAGACCCAGTACTTC.